This T cell receptor (beta chain) came from a study of OX40 agonist ivuxolimab in advanced cancers. As for the study in general: The dose-escalation cohort was approximately 81% male, with a mean age of 60 years, ranging roughly 20 to 90.

The CDR3 runs 17 residues. V shed 5 bases and J 0 bases; nucleotides not matched to a gene: 8. The germline gives CDR1 LNHDA, CDR2 SQIVND (reference sequence). The assay was immunoSEQ multiplex PCR, and TCRdb's table has in-frame clones only and misses some. The sample has 98,000 or so clones, about 91% seen once. Overall study findings and caveats: Averaged across samples, CD8+ T cells carried more expanded clones than CD4+ did. Also present in some nonresponders was a low level of normalized T-cell clonal expansion.

As regards this clone: What it recognizes is unknown.

The V call is TRBV19, the J call TRBJ2-1, with 9 bases matching TRBD1. The clonotype was recovered from an adult with an advanced solid tumor such as melanoma, head and neck, liver or kidney cancer. The sequences come from CD4+ or CD8+ T cells sorted from blood, collected in a trial of the OX40 agonist ivuxolimab. The chain's CDR3 is CASSPLGGQGSYNEQFF. The CDR3 DNA is TGTGCCAGTAGTCCTTTAGGGGGACAGGGCTCCTACAATGAGCAGTTCTTC.